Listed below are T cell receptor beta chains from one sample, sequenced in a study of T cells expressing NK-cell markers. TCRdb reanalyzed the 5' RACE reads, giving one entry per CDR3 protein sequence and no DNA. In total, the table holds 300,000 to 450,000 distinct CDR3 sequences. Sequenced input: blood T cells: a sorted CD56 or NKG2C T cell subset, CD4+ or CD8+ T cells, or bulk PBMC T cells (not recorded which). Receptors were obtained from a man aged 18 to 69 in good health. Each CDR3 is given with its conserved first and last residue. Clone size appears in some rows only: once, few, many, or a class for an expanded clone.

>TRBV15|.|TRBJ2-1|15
CATSRSTQPVHEQFF
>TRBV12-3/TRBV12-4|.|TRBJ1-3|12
CASREGGNTIYF
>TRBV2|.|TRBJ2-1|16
CASSPPIAGGNNEQFF
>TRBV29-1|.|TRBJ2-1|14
CSVLRGNSYNEQFF
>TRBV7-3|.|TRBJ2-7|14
CASHKGHPFYEQYF
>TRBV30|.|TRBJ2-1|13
CAWSVIARGEQFF
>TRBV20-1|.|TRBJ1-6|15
CSASSGGPYNSPLHF
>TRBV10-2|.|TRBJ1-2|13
CASSRVGNYGYTF
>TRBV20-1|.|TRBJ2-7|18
CSARDRGTPGQEFHEQYF
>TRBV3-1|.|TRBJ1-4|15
CASSPPDRSNEKLFF
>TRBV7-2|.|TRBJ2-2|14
CASSIQGSTGELFF
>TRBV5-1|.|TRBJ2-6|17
CASSAREGLSGANVLTF
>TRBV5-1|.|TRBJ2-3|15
CASRVGDSSTDTQYF
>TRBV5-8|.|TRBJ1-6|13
CASSLRGGITLHF
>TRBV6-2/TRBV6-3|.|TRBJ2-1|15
CASRMTSGGGGEQFF
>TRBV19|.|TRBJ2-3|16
CASSKNPSISTDTQYF
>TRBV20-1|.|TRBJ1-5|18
CSARLRPDRGRWNQPQHF
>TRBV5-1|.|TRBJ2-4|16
CASSLKIVGTADIQYF
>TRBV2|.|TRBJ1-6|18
CASTRGLGGGSYNSPLHF
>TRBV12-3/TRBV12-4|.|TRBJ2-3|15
CASSSRTDSTDTQYF
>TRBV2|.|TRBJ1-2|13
CATRTATIYGYTF
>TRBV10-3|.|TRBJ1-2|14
CAIGKARQTDGYTF
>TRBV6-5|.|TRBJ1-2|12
CASRPTGAHYTF
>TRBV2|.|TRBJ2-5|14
CASSGGPGAVTQYF
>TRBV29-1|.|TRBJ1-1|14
CSAEKQTGTTEAFF
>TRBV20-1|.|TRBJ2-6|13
CSARPSWANVLTF
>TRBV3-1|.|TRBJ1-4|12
CASSHQGEKLFF
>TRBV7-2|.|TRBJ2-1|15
CASSAGLAEYNEQFF
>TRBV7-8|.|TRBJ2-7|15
CASSAQTTGSDEQYF
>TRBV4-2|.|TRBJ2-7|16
CASSQEIRGGRYEQYF
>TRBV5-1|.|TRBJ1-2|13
CASSREELRGYTF
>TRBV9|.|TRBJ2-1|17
CASSVEPSGGLPHEQFF
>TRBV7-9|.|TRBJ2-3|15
CASSLSRGRTDTQYF
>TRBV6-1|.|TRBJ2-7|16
CASSGSAGGRINEQYF
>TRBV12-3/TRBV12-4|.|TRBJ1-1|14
CASSSGTGMTEAFF
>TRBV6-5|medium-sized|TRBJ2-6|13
CASSYSGANVLTF
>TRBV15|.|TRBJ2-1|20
CATSRVSIVERKPGYNEQFF
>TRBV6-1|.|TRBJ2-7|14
CASSRSQGANEQYF
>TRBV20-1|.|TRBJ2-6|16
CSASTGTGSGANVLTF
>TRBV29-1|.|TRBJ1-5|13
CSVVRDSNQPQHF
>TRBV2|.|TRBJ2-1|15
CASSAVGGAYNEQFF
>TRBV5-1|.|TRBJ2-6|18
CASSFQGGINSGANVLTF
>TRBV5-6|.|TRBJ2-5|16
CASSLVGARYQETQYF
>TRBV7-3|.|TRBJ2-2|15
CASRAQGANTGELFF
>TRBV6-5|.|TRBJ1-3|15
CASKRAGSSGNTIYF
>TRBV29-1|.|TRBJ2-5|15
CSVAETRGAGETQYF
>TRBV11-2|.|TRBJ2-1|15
CASSSRSGAYNEQFF
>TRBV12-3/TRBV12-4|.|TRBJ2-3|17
CASSRAWGGGNSDTQYF
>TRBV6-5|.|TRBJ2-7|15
CASSYDGTGPPEQYF
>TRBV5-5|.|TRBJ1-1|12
CASSLTWTEAFF
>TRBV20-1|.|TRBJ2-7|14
CSARGTEISYEQYF
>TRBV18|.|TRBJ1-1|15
CASSPSVILNTEAFF
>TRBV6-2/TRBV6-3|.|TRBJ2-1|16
CASSRKTSGGANEQFF
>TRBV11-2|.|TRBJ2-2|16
CASSFLGRSNTGELFF
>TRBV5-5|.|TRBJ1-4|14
CASSLGQFNEKLFF
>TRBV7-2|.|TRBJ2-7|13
CASGGGGRNEQYF
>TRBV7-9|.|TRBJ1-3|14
CASSLETMGNTIYF